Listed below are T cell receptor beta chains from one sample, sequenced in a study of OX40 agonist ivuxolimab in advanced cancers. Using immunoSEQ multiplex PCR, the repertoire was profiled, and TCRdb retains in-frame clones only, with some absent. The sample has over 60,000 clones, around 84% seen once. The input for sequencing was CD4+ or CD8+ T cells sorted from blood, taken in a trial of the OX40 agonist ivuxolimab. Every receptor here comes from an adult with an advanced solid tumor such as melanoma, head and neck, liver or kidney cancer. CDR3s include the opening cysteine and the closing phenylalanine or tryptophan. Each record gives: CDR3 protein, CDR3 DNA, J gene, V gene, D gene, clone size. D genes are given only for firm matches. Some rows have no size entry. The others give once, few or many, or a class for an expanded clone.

CDR3: CASTIRQGADTQYF
DNA: TGTGCCAGCACAATAAGGCAGGGAGCAGATACGCAGTATTTT
J: TRBJ2-3
V: TRBV2
D: NA
size: NA

CDR3: CASWSGGAPEQFF
DNA: TGTGCCAGCTGGAGCGGGGGGGCTCCTGAGCAGTTCTTC
J: TRBJ2-1
V: TRBV6-6
D: TRBD2
size: NA

CDR3: CASTPDIYTGELFF
DNA: TGTGCCAGCACCCCCGACATTTACACCGGGGAGCTGTTTTTT
J: TRBJ2-2
V: TRBV6-1
D: NA
size: few

CDR3: CASSSLVRSLNEQFF
DNA: TGTGCCAGCAGTTCGCTAGTCCGATCCCTCAATGAGCAGTTCTTC
J: TRBJ2-1
V: TRBV6-6
D: NA
size: once

CDR3: CASSSPRTGRRGYTF
DNA: TGTGCCAGCAGTTCGCCTCGAACAGGCCGTCGGGGCTACACCTTC
J: TRBJ1-2
V: TRBV28
D: NA
size: NA

CDR3: CASSLERQGKDTQYF
DNA: TGCGCCAGCAGCTTGGAGCGACAGGGGAAGGATACGCAGTATTTT
J: TRBJ2-3
V: TRBV5-1
D: TRBD1
size: NA

CDR3: CASSAARGRETQYF
DNA: TGTGCCAGCAGTGCCGCGAGAGGAAGAGAGACCCAGTACTTC
J: TRBJ2-5
V: TRBV2
D: NA
size: NA

CDR3: CASSPDGRSQFF
DNA: TGTGCCAGCAGCCCGGACGGCCGGAGCCAGTTCTTC
J: TRBJ2-1
V: TRBV7-7
D: NA
size: NA

CDR3: CASSLAAARGTDTQYF
DNA: TGTGCCAGCAGCTTAGCCGCGGCCAGGGGCACAGATACGCAGTATTTT
J: TRBJ2-3
V: TRBV11-1
D: NA
size: NA

CDR3: CASGERNEKLFF
DNA: TGCGCCAGCGGGGAGCGCAATGAAAAACTGTTTTTT
J: TRBJ1-4
V: TRBV10-2
D: NA
size: NA